These T cell receptor beta chains were read from a single sample in a study of cytomegalovirus exposure and HLA in healthy donors. TCRdb keeps only in-frame clones here, not all; method: immunoSEQ multiplex PCR. The sample records approximately 110,000 clones, under 80% being singletons. The sequencing input was PBMCs. The receptors were sampled from a woman in her thirties or forties in good health and CMV-seropositive. The CDR3 runs from the conserved cysteine through the conserved F or W. A D gene is named only where the DNA matches it firmly. Clone size is shown for a subset of rows, as once, few, many or a class of expanded clone.

j_gene,v_gene,d_gene,abundance,CDR3aa,CDR3nt
TRBJ1-6,TRBV13,NA,NA,CASRRKLTGTYNSPLHF,TGTGCCAGCAGGCGTAAACTTACAGGGACCTATAATTCACCCCTCCACTTT
TRBJ1-5,TRBV5-6,NA,NA,CASSLLGGRSNQPRHF,TGTGCCAGCAGCTTGTTAGGGGGTCGGAGCAATCAGCCCCGGCATTTT
TRBJ2-1,TRBV6-1,TRBD2,NA,CASSWKAGVYNEQFF,TGTGCCAGCAGTTGGAAAGCGGGAGTTTACAATGAGCAGTTCTTC
TRBJ1-1,TRBV6-5,NA,NA,CASSYLRDTEAFF,TGTGCCAGCAGTTACCTTAGAGACACTGAAGCTTTCTTT
TRBJ2-7,TRBV4-3,NA,NA,CASSQDRDFASEQYF,TGCGCCAGCAGCCAAGACCGGGACTTTGCCTCCGAGCAGTACTTC
TRBJ2-7,TRBV6-5,TRBD2,NA,CASSYLGLAGTYEQYF,TGTGCCAGCAGTTACCTCGGACTAGCGGGAACCTACGAGCAGTACTTC
TRBJ1-1,TRBV11-3,NA,few,CASSLQGSTEAFF,TGTGCCAGCAGCTTACAGGGCTCCACTGAAGCTTTCTTT
TRBJ2-4,TRBV27,NA,NA,CASSFVGGAMGAKNIQYF,TGTGCCAGCAGTTTCGTTGGGGGCGCGATGGGAGCCAAAAACATTCAGTACTTC
TRBJ2-1,TRBV4-1,NA,NA,CASSEVGAEQFF,TGCGCCAGCAGCGAGGTTGGGGCTGAGCAGTTCTTC
TRBJ1-2,TRBV5-6,NA,NA,CASSPIQGGDYGYTF,TGTGCCAGCAGCCCCATACAGGGCGGAGACTATGGCTACACCTTC
TRBJ2-5,TRBV2,NA,once,CASSENLGAQYF,TGTGCCAGCAGTGAAAACCTCGGGGCCCAGTACTTC
TRBJ2-1,TRBV5-1,TRBD2,NA,CASSSSGDYNEQFF,TGCGCCAGCAGCTCTAGCGGGGACTACAATGAGCAGTTCTTC
TRBJ2-1,TRBV27,TRBD1,NA,CASSLKFPGQGGTEQFF,TGTGCCAGCAGTTTAAAGTTCCCGGGACAGGGGGGTACTGAGCAGTTCTTC
TRBJ2-4,TRBV5-4,NA,NA,CASSSMTQGIAKNIQYF,TGTGCCAGCAGCTCTATGACCCAGGGGATCGCAAAAAACATTCAGTACTTC
TRBJ2-3,TRBV2,NA,few,CASRGSSGTDTQYF,TGTGCCAGCAGGGGTTCTAGCGGCACAGATACGCAGTATTTT
TRBJ2-1,TRBV25-1,TRBD2,once,CASSATLGVAGGSNEQFF,TGTGCCAGCAGTGCCACCCTCGGGGTAGCGGGAGGGAGTAATGAGCAGTTCTTC
TRBJ2-7,TRBV4-1,TRBD1,NA,CASSQGGQVTYEQYF,TGCGCCAGCAGCCAAGGGGGACAGGTAACCTACGAGCAGTACTTC
TRBJ2-5,TRBV7-2,TRBD2,NA,CASSLGRLAGGTETQYF,TGTGCCAGCAGCTTAGGTAGACTAGCGGGAGGGACGGAGACCCAGTACTTC
TRBJ1-4,TRBV27,NA,NA,CASSLWGPNEKLFF,TGTGCCAGCAGTTTATGGGGGCCTAATGAAAAACTGTTTTTT
TRBJ1-1,TRBV9,TRBD1,few,CASSVVGDRGQAFF,TGTGCCAGCAGCGTAGTTGGTGACAGGGGCCAAGCTTTCTTT
TRBJ1-3,TRBV11-1,TRBD1,few,CASSFQGGLSGNTIYF,TGTGCCAGCAGCTTTCAAGGGGGCCTCTCTGGAAACACCATATATTTT
TRBJ2-1,TRBV9,TRBD1,NA,CASSVRDRVNNEQFF,TGTGCCAGCAGCGTCCGGGACAGGGTTAACAATGAGCAGTTCTTC
TRBJ1-1,TRBV7-9,NA,NA,CASSLSRSLMNTEAFF,TGTGCCAGCAGCTTAAGTCGAAGCCTAATGAACACTGAAGCTTTCTTT
TRBJ2-1,TRBV19,NA,NA,CASRMDSGFNNEQFF,TGTGCCAGTAGAATGGACAGCGGTTTTAACAATGAGCAGTTCTTC
TRBJ1-4,TRBV28,TRBD1,NA,CASSPAGGEDEKLFF,TGTGCCAGCAGTCCAGCAGGGGGAGAGGATGAAAAACTGTTTTTT
TRBJ2-7,TRBV18,TRBD2,NA,CASSPPQAGDYEQYF,TGTGCCAGCTCACCCCCCCAGGCGGGGGACTACGAGCAGTACTTC
TRBJ2-5,TRBV15,TRBD2,NA,CATSRVPRERETQYF,TGTGCCACCAGCAGAGTACCGCGGGAGAGAGAGACCCAGTACTTC
TRBJ1-5,TRBV6-5,NA,NA,CASSVTGSNQPQHF,TGTGCCAGCAGTGTTACAGGGTCCAATCAGCCCCAGCATTTT
TRBJ2-5,TRBV29-1,TRBD1,few,CSAQGMGEETQYF,TGCAGCGCACAGGGGATGGGGGAAGAGACCCAGTACTTC
TRBJ1-4,TRBV5-1,TRBD1,once,CASSPSPGTGGEKLFF,TGCGCCAGCAGCCCCTCCCCCGGGACAGGTGGTGAAAAACTGTTTTTT
TRBJ2-1,TRBV6-1,TRBD2,NA,CASRYGGEQFF,TGTGCCAGCAGGTACGGGGGGGAGCAGTTCTTC
TRBJ1-2,TRBV9,NA,NA,CASSVEHSFYGYTF,TGTGCCAGCAGCGTAGAGCACAGCTTCTATGGCTACACCTTC
TRBJ1-3,TRBV4-1,TRBD1,NA,CASSLAGGYSGNTIYF,TGCGCCAGCAGCCTGGCAGGGGGATACTCTGGAAACACCATATATTTT
TRBJ2-2,TRBV7-3,NA,NA,CASSPRALGTGELFF,TGTGCCAGCAGCCCGAGGGCTCTCGGCACCGGGGAGCTGTTTTTT
TRBJ1-6,TRBV2,NA,NA,CASSLRVLDNSPLHF,TGTGCCAGCAGTCTGCGGGTTCTTGATAATTCACCCCTCCACTTT
TRBJ2-7,TRBV19,NA,NA,CASKRGEGPYEQYF,TGTGCCAGTAAGAGGGGGGAGGGCCCCTACGAGCAGTACTTC
TRBJ2-3,TRBV6-1,TRBD2,NA,CASSESLAGRTDTQYF,TGTGCCAGCAGTGAGAGTCTAGCGGGACGCACAGATACGCAGTATTTT
TRBJ1-6,TRBV28,TRBD1,once,CASSTGARGYLTPRGSPLHF,TGTGCCAGCAGTACCGGGGCCAGGGGGTATCTGACCCCGCGTGGATCACCCCTCCACTTT
TRBJ1-4,TRBV7-3,NA,NA,CASSLNPGVANEKLFF,TGTGCCAGCAGCTTAAATCCCGGGGTGGCTAATGAAAAACTGTTTTTT
TRBJ1-6,TRBV7-9,NA,NA,CASSLPGQSPLHF,TGTGCCAGCAGCTTACCGGGACAAAGCCCCCTCCACTTT
TRBJ1-4,TRBV7-2,NA,NA,CASSRTPATNEKLFF,TGTGCCAGCAGCCGGACACCAGCAACTAATGAAAAACTGTTTTTT